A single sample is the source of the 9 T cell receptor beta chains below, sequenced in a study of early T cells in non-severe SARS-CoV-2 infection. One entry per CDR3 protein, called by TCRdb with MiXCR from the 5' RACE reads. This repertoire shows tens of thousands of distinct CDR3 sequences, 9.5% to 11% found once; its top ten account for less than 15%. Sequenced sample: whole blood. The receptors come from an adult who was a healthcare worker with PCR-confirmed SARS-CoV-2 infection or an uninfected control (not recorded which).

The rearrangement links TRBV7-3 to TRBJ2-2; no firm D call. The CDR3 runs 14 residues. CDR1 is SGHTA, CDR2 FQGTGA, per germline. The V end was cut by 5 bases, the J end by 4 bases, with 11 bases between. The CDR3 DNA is TGTGCCAGCAGCCACCCGGGTGGCACCGGGGAGCTGTTTTTT. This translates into CASSHPGGTGELFF.

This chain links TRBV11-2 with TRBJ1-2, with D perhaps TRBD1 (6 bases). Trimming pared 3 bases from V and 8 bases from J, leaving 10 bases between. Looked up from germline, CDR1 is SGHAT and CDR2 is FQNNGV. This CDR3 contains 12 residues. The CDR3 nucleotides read TGTGCCAGCAGCTTGCAGGGGAAGGGCTACACCTTC. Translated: CASSLQGKGYTF. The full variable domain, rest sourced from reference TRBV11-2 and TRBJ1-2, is EAGVAQSPRYKIIEKRQSVAFWCNPISGHATLYWYQQILGQGPKLLIQFQNNGVVDDSQLPKDRFSAERLKGVDSTLKIQPAKLEDSAVYLCASSLQGKGYTFGSGTRLTVV.

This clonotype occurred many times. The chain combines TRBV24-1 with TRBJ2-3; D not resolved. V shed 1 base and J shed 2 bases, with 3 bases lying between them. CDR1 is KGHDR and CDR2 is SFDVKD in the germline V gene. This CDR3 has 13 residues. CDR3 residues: CATSDFATDTQYF. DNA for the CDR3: TGTGCCACCAGTGATTTCGCCACAGATACGCAGTATTTT.

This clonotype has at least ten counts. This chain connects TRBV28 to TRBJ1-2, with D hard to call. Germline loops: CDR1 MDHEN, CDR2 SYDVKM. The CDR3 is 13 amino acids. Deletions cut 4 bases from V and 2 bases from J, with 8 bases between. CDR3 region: CASSSDPNYGYTF. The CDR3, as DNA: TGTGCCAGCAGTTCAGATCCCAACTATGGCTACACCTTC.

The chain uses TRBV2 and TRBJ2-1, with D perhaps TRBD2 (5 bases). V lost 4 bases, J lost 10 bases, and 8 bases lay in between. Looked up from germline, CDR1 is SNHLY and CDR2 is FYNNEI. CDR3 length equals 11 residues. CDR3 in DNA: TGTGCCAGCAGTGGGGCGGGCGAGCAGTTCTTC. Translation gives CASSGAGEQFF.

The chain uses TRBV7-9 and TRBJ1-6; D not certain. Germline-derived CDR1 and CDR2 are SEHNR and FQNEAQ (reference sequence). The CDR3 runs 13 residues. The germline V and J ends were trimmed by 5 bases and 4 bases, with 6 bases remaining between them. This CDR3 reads CASSVGYNSPLHF. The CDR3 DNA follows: TGTGCCAGCAGCGTAGGGTATAATTCACCCCTCCACTTT.

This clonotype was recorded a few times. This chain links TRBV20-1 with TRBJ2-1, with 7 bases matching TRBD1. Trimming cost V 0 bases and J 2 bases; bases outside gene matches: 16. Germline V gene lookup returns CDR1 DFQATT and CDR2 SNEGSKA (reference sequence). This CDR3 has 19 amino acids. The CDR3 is CSARDFKDPVGQAYNEQFF. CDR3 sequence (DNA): TGCAGTGCTAGAGATTTTAAGGACCCCGTAGGACAGGCCTACAATGAGCAGTTCTTC.

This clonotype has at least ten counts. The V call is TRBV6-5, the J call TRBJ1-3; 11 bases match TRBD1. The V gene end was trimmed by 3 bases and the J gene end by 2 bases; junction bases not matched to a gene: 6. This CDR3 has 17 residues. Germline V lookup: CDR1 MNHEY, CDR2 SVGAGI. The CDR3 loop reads CASSYSRGQGAGNTIYF. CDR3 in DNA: TGTGCCAGCAGTTATTCAAGGGGACAGGGGGCTGGAAACACCATATATTTT.

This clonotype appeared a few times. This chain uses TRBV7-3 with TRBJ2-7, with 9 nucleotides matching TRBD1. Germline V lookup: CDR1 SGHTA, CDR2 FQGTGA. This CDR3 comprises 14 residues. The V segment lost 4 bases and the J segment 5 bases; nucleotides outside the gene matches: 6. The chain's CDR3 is CASSWGTGNDEQYF. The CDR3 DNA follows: TGTGCCAGCAGCTGGGGGACAGGGAACGACGAGCAGTACTTC.